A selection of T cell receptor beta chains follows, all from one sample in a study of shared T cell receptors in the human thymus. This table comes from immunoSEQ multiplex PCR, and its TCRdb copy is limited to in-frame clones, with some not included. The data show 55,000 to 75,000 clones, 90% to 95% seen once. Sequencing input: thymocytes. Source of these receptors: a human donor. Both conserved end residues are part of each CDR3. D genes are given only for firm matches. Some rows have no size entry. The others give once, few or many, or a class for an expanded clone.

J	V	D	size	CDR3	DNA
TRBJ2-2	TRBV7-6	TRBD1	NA	CATALTGRVGELFF	TGTGCCACCGCTTTGACAGGGAGAGTCGGGGAGCTGTTTTTT
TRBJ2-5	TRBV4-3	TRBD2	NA	CASSQVGSGSGGAGETQYF	TGCGCCAGCAGCCAAGTGGGTAGCGGTAGCGGGGGGGCAGGAGAGACCCAGTACTTC
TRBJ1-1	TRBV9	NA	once	CASSPGPENTEAFF	TGTGCCAGCAGCCCGGGACCTGAGAACACTGAAGCTTTCTTT
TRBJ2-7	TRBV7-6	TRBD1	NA	CASSIGQGGQYF	TGTGCCAGCAGCATCGGACAGGGCGGGCAGTACTTC
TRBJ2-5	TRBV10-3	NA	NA	CAIGARPQGRMETQYF	TGTGCCATCGGGGCCCGGCCGCAGGGGCGGATGGAGACCCAGTACTTC
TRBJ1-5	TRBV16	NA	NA	CASSQSSGGNQPQHF	TGTGCCAGCAGCCAATCCTCGGGGGGCAATCAGCCCCAGCATTTT
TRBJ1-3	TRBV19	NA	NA	CASSILSWSSGNTIYF	TGTGCCAGTAGTATTTTATCATGGAGCTCTGGAAACACCATATATTTT
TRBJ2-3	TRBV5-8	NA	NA	CASVQFRGDTQYF	TGTGCCAGCGTTCAATTTAGAGGAGATACGCAGTATTTT
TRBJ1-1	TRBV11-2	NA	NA	CASSLLVSPREAFF	TGTGCCAGCAGCTTACTCGTAAGTCCCCGCGAAGCTTTCTTT
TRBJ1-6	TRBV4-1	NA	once	CASSQDPDSTYNSPLHF	TGCGCCAGCAGCCAAGATCCTGACAGTACCTATAATTCACCCCTCCACTTT
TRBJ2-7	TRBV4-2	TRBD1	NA	CASSQENRQGGEQYF	TGTGCCAGCAGCCAAGAGAATCGACAGGGCGGCGAGCAGTACTTC
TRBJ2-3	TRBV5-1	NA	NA	CASSLAAGSTDTQYF	TGCGCCAGCAGCTTGGCAGCAGGGAGCACAGATACGCAGTATTTT
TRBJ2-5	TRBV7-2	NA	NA	CASSLVVSAFGETQYF	TGTGCCAGCAGCTTAGTTGTTTCGGCGTTTGGAGAGACCCAGTACTTC
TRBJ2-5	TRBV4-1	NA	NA	CASSQEPDLGTQYF	TGCGCCAGCAGCCAAGAACCCGATTTAGGGACCCAGTACTTC
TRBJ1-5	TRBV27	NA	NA	CASRPSSRSGHPPYSNQPQHF	TGTGCCAGCAGGCCCTCCAGTAGGAGCGGACATCCTCCCTATAGCAATCAGCCCCAGCATTTT
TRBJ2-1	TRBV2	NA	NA	CASRELGGAGEQFF	TGTGCCAGCAGAGAACTAGGGGGGGCGGGTGAGCAGTTCTTC
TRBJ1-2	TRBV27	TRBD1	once	CASRGWGQFAPYGYTF	TGTGCCAGCAGGGGGTGGGGACAGTTTGCCCCCTATGGCTACACCTTC
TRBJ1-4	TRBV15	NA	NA	CATSQLTKTNEKLFF	TGTGCCACCAGTCAGCTGACAAAAACTAATGAAAAACTGTTTTTT
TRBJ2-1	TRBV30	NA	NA	CASSGGTYNEQFF	TGTGCCTCTTCTGGGGGAACCTACAATGAGCAGTTCTTC
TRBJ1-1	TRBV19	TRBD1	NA	CASRGGTGDRDTEAFF	TGTGCCAGCAGAGGGGGGACAGGGGATAGAGACACTGAAGCTTTCTTT
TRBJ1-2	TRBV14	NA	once	CASSLQGYPYYGYTF	TGTGCCAGCAGCCTACAGGGCTACCCCTACTATGGCTACACCTTC
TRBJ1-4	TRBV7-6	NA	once	CASSRDEKLFF	TGTGCCAGCAGCCGAGATGAAAAACTGTTTTTT
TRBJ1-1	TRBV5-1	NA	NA	CASSLGHMNTEAFF	TGCGCCAGCAGCTTGGGCCACATGAACACTGAAGCTTTCTTT
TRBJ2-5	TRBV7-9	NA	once	CASSLGPSALTKETQYF	TGTGCCAGCAGCTTAGGTCCAAGCGCCCTGACCAAAGAGACCCAGTACTTC
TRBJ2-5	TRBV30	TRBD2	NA	CAWSLAGEIQYF	TGTGCCTGGAGCCTAGCGGGGGAGATCCAGTACTTC
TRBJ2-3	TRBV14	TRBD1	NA	CASSQPPGGLSDTQYF	TGTGCCAGCAGCCAACCCCCAGGGGGCCTGTCAGATACGCAGTATTTT
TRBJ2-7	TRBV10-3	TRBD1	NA	CATAARDSSYEQYF	TGTGCCACCGCAGCCCGGGACAGTTCCTACGAGCAGTACTTC
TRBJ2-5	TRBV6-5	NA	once	CASSYRPLEETQYF	TGTGCCAGCAGTTATCGGCCCCTGGAGGAGACCCAGTACTTC
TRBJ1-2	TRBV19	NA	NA	CASSGYVVSRSYTF	TGTGCCAGTAGTGGATACGTGGTTTCGAGGAGCTACACCTTC
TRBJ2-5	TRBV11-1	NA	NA	CASSLDKTGGWETQYF	TGTGCCAGCAGCCTAGACAAGACAGGTGGCTGGGAGACCCAGTACTTC
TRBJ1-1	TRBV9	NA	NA	CASSVQVGTEAFF	TGTGCCAGCAGCGTCCAGGTGGGCACTGAAGCTTTCTTT
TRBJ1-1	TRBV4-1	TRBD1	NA	CASSQGQGKAFF	TGCGCCAGCAGCCAGGGACAGGGAAAAGCTTTCTTT
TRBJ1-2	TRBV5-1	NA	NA	CASSFSRGSNYGYTF	TGCGCCAGCAGCTTCTCAAGGGGGTCTAACTATGGCTACACCTTC
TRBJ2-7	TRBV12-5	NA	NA	CASGLGQVSSYEQYF	TGTGCTAGTGGTTTGGGACAGGTTAGCTCCTACGAGCAGTACTTC
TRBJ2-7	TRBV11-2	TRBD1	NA	CASSPGDRSYEQYF	TGTGCCAGCAGCCCCGGGGACAGGTCCTACGAGCAGTACTTC
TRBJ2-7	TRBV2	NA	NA	CASSVDEQYF	TGTGCCAGCAGTGTGGACGAGCAGTACTTC
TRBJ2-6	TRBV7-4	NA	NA	CASSLRSGANVLTF	TGTGCCAGCAGCTTGAGGTCTGGGGCCAACGTCCTGACTTTC
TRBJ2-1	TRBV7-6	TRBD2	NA	CASSQTSGGGNPEQFF	TGTGCCAGCAGCCAAACTAGCGGGGGGGGAAACCCTGAGCAGTTCTTC
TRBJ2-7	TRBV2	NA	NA	CASQSRQDYEQYF	TGTGCCAGCCAAAGCAGGCAGGACTACGAGCAGTACTTC
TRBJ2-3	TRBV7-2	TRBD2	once	CASSRLAGGSDTQYF	TGTGCCAGCTCAAGACTAGCGGGGGGCTCAGATACGCAGTATTTT
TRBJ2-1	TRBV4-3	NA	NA	CASSHLTGAGWWGNEQFF	TGCGCCAGCAGCCACCTCACGGGGGCAGGGTGGTGGGGCAATGAGCAGTTCTTC